This passage covers 12 T cell receptor beta chains from one sample sequenced in a study of blood T cell repertoires in COVID-19. The data were produced by immunoSEQ multiplex PCR, yet TCRdb's version contains in-frame clones alone and is incomplete. Of fewer than 350,000 clones listed, 85% are singletons. Sample: PBMCs or T cells enriched from blood (not recorded which). Source of these receptors: a woman in her 50s who had recovered from COVID-19.

A single count supports this clone. The chain carries TRBV6-2 or TRBV6-3 and TRBJ2-7, with 8 bases that match TRBD1. CDR1 and CDR2 from the germline V gene are MNHEY and SVGEGT. The junction had 8 bases not matched to a gene; V was cut back by 4 bases and J by 3 bases. CDR3 length equals 15 residues. The chain's CDR3 is CASSSITGTGYEQYF. The CDR3 DNA sequence: TGTGCCAGCAGTTCCATAACTGGGACAGGCTACGAGCAGTACTTC.

The CDR3 loop is CASSLEITFYGYTF. CDR3 bases: TGTGCCAGCAGCTTAGAAATCACATTCTATGGCTACACCTTC. The chain carries TRBV7-2 and TRBJ1-2; D remains unclear. V was clipped by 1 base and J by 4 bases, with 10 bases between them. This CDR3 has 14 residues. Per the germline V gene, CDR1 is SGHTA and CDR2 is FQGNSA. The whole variable domain, filled in from reference TRBV7-2 and TRBJ1-2, reads GAGVSQSPSNKVTEKGKDVELRCDPISGHTALYWYRQSLGQGLEFLIYFQGNSAPDKSGLPSDRFSAERTGGSVSTLTIQRTQQEDSAVYLCASSLEITFYGYTFGSGTRLTVV.

This CDR3 reads CASSSLGAGSPLHF. In DNA, the CDR3 is TGTGCCAGCAGCTCACTGGGGGCAGGATCACCCCTCCACTTT. This sequence joins TRBV7-3 and TRBJ1-6, with D possibly TRBD1 on 6 matching bases. V lost 4 bases and J lost 10, with 14 bases in between. The germline gives CDR1 SGHTA, CDR2 FQGTGA. The CDR3 is made up of 14 amino acids.

This clone was seen only once. The chain carries TRBV6-6 and TRBJ1-5; D uncertain. V lost 5 bases and J 1 base, leaving 15 bases between the germline ends. The CDR3 sequence is 16 residues long. Germline lookup yields CDR1 MNHNY and CDR2 SVGAGI (reference sequence). This chain's CDR3 is CASSPRGHRSNQPQHF. In DNA form, the CDR3 reads TGTGCCAGCAGTCCCCGGGGTCATAGGAGCAATCAGCCCCAGCATTTT.

The V and J genes are TRBV7-9 and TRBJ2-7; D is ambiguous. The germline V and J ends were trimmed by 1 base and 2 bases, with 9 bases remaining between them. Germline V gives CDR1 SEHNR, CDR2 FQNEAQ (reference sequence). CDR3 size: 14 residues. As DNA, the CDR3 is TGTGCCAGCAGCTTAGGATTGCAGGCCTACGAGCAGTACTTC. Translated, it gives CASSLGLQAYEQYF. Full variable domain (outside the CDR3, taken from reference TRBV7-9 and TRBJ2-7): DTGVSQNPRHKITKRGQNVTFRCDPISEHNRLYWYRQTLGQGPEFLTYFQNEAQLEKSRLLSDRFSAERPKGSFSTLEIQRTEQGDSAMYLCASSLGLQAYEQYFGPGTRLTVT.

V and J are TRBV12-5 and TRBJ1-6; a possible D gene is TRBD1 (6 bases). Germline V lookup: CDR1 LGHNT, CDR2 FRNRAP. The ends were cut back, 4 bases at V and 10 bases at J, with 14 bases in the middle. This CDR3 contains 14 residues. CDR3 amino acids: CASGSDKQGSPLHF. The CDR3 nucleotides read TGTGCTAGTGGTTCCGACAAACAGGGATCACCCCTCCACTTT.

Only one count was recorded for this clone. The chain joins TRBV6-2 or TRBV6-3 to TRBJ1-1, with D uncertain. Trimming removed 4 bases from V and 7 bases from J, with 13 bases in between. Per germline, CDR1 MNHEY and CDR2 SVGEGT. The CDR3 extends over 13 amino acids. The CDR3, as DNA: TGTGCCAGCAGTTTGCCAGGCGACCGTGAAGCTTTCTTT. It translates to CASSLPGDREAFF.

The chain couples TRBV19 to TRBJ2-2; a possible D gene is TRBD1 (6 bases). The germline V gene encodes CDR1 LNHDA and CDR2 SQIVND (reference sequence). The CDR3 spans 16 residues. V was clipped by 3 bases and J by 0 bases, with 11 bases between them. In DNA, the CDR3 is TGTGCCAGTAGTATTCTGGGACAACCGAACACCGGGGAGCTGTTTTTT. It translates to CASSILGQPNTGELFF.

The V and J genes are TRBV10-2 and TRBJ2-1; D might be TRBD1 (6 bases). Trimming took off 6 bases at V and 0 bases at J, with 15 bases between the two ends. The CDR3 spans 16 residues. Germline CDR1 and CDR2: WSHSY and SAAADI. CDR3 residues: CASSNRQVFSYNEQFF. The CDR3 nucleotides are TGCGCCAGCAGCAACCGACAGGTCTTCTCCTACAATGAGCAGTTCTTC.

This clone was counted between two and nine times. The chain is built from TRBV27 and TRBJ2-4; D is perhaps TRBD1 (5 bases). Trimming left V 0 bases short and J 6 bases short, with 12 bases between. The germline V gene has CDR1 MNHEY and CDR2 SMNVEV (reference sequence). The CDR3 covers 15 residues. CDR3 protein: CASSLSGQGLNIQYF. The DNA of the CDR3 is TGTGCCAGCAGTTTATCGGGGCAGGGTTTAAACATTCAGTACTTC.

In its sample, this clone was seen once. The chain combines TRBV6-5 with TRBJ1-5; possibly TRBD1 for D (6 bases). The V and J ends lost 8 bases and 2 bases respectively, with 13 bases between them. Germline V gives CDR1 MNHEY, CDR2 SVGAGI. The length of the CDR3 is 14 residues. The CDR3 loop reads CASLKDRGNQPQHF. The CDR3 DNA reads TGTGCCAGCCTTAAGGACAGAGGCAATCAGCCCCAGCATTTT.

The rearrangement uses TRBV5-1 and TRBJ2-3; D is possibly TRBD2 (6 bases). Germline CDR1 and CDR2: SGHRS and YFSETQ. Between the trimmed V and J ends, which lost 5 bases and 2 bases, there was a span of 12 bases. This CDR3 region has 14 residues. CDR3 region: CASRRGLDTDTQYF. In DNA, the CDR3 is TGCGCCAGCAGACGGGGACTCGACACAGATACGCAGTATTTT.